These 6 T cell receptor beta chains share one sample of origin, sequenced in a study of control samples from healthy donors and cancer patients. The repertoire was sequenced with immunoSEQ multiplex PCR; TCRdb's copy has only in-frame clones and lacks some. The table has about 95,000 clones, approximately 90% seen once. Sequences were obtained from blood. These receptor sequences come from a woman aged 65 to 85 in good health.

The chain uses TRBV7-8 and TRBJ2-1, with D perhaps assigned TRBD1 or TRBD2 (5 bases each). The CDR3 is 16 residues long. The V end was cut by 4 bases, the J end by 0 bases, with 13 bases between. Per germline, CDR1 SGHVS and CDR2 FQNEAQ. The DNA for the CDR3 is TGTGCCAGCAGCTCCCTAGCAGGGCCCTCCTACAATGAGCAGTTCTTC. As protein: CASSSLAGPSYNEQFF.

This chain links TRBV19 with TRBJ1-1, with 7 bases matching TRBD1. Germline V gene data show CDR1 as LNHDA and CDR2 as SQIVND (reference sequence). Losses at the gene ends were 7 bases for V and 1 base for J; bases not matched to a gene: 3. CDR3 length: 13 amino acids. CDR3 protein: CASTGQRNTEAFF. The CDR3 region has the DNA TGTGCCAGTACGGGACAGAGGAACACTGAAGCTTTCTTT.

The V gene is TRBV6-5, the J gene TRBJ2-2; D is uncertain. V lost 6 bases, J lost 5 bases, and 16 bases lay in between. The CDR3 length is 15 residues. Germline CDR1 is MNHEY and CDR2 is SVGAGI. For the CDR3, the DNA is TGTGCCAGCAGGACCCCAGGAGCGATTACCGGGGAGCTGTTTTTT. Translated, it gives CASRTPGAITGELFF.

This clone came up a few times. The rearrangement joins TRBV5-1 to TRBJ2-7; 14 bases match TRBD2. CDR3 length: 15 residues. Germline values: CDR1 SGHRS, CDR2 YFSETQ. The trim removed 4 bases at V and 5 bases at J, leaving 5 bases unmatched. The CDR3 sequence is CASSLRLAGGNEQYF. CDR3 DNA sequence: TGCGCCAGCAGCCTCCGACTAGCGGGGGGGAACGAGCAGTACTTC.

This chain connects TRBV11-2 to TRBJ1-2; tentatively, D is TRBD1 (5 bases). There are 14 residues in the CDR3. Germline assignment: CDR1 SGHAT and CDR2 FQNNGV. Trimming shortened V by 0 bases and J by 6 bases, and 11 bases separated the two germline ends. The CDR3 DNA reads as TGTGCCAGCAGCTTAGATTGGCAGGGTAATGGCTACACCTTC. Residues: CASSLDWQGNGYTF.

The rearrangement uses TRBV7-2 and TRBJ1-1; TRBD1 is a possible D gene (5 bases). The CDR3 sequence is 12 residues long. Germline V gene lookup returns CDR1 SGHTA and CDR2 FQGNSA. The V gene lost 0 bases and the J gene lost 8 bases, with 7 bases spanning the gap. The CDR3 coding sequence is TGTGCCAGCAGCTTAGCCCACAGGGAAGCTTTCTTT. It translates to CASSLAHREAFF.